A selection of T cell receptor beta chains follows, all from one sample in a study of metastatic and nonmetastatic thyroid tumors. Using MiXCR, TCRdb re-called clones from the PCR reads. The sample lists tens of thousands of clones, less than 25% seen once, with about two fifths in the top ten. The sequencing sample was made of blood. These receptors all come from a female donor with papillary thyroid cancer or a benign thyroid nodule (not recorded which). Some clones in this sample may be carry-over from other donors' samples. The CDR3 runs from the conserved cysteine through the conserved F or W. The order of the fields is clone size, V gene, J gene, D gene, CDR3 protein, CDR3 DNA. A D gene is named only where the DNA matches it firmly. Clone size is shown for a subset of rows, as once, few, many or a class of expanded clone.

size: many
V: TRBV18
J: TRBJ1-5
D: TRBD1
CDR3: CASSPRTGADQPQHF
DNA: TGTGCCAGCTCACCCCGGACAGGGGCCGATCAGCCCCAGCATTTT

size: NA
V: TRBV20-1
J: TRBJ2-7
D: TRBD1
CDR3: CSANLGQSYEQYF
DNA: TGCAGTGCTAACCTGGGACAGAGCTACGAGCAGTACTTC

size: NA
V: TRBV5-1
J: TRBJ2-1
D: TRBD2
CDR3: CASSLGTSGNNEQFF
DNA: TGCGCCAGCAGCTTAGGGACTAGCGGGAACAATGAGCAGTTCTTC

size: few
V: TRBV12-3/TRBV12-4
J: TRBJ2-5
D: TRBD1
CDR3: CASSPRDSQDTQYF
DNA: TGTGCCAGCAGTCCCCGGGACAGCCAAGATACCCAGTACTTT

size: NA
V: TRBV20-1
J: TRBJ2-7
D: NA
CDR3: CSAPQVLCYEQYF
DNA: TGCAGTGCGCCCCAGGTCCTCTGCTACGAGCAGTACTTC

size: few
V: TRBV20-1
J: TRBJ2-7
D: NA
CDR3: CSARGGSRDGYF
DNA: TGCAGTGCTAGAGGGGGGTCCCGAGACGGGTACTTC

size: many
V: TRBV9
J: TRBJ1-1
D: NA
CDR3: CASSEGGEAFF
DNA: TGTGCCAGCAGCGAGGGAGGAGAAGCTTTCTTT

size: few
V: TRBV30
J: TRBJ1-5
D: NA
CDR3: CAWSVGQGGGYQPQHF
DNA: TGTGCCTGGAGTGTGGGGCAGGGAGGGGGATACCAGCCCCAGCATTTT

size: NA
V: TRBV4-2
J: TRBJ1-6
D: NA
CDR3: CASSQDSYKGSGSPLHF
DNA: TGTGCCAGCAGCCAAGATAGTTACAAGGGGTCGGGTTCACCCCTCCACTTT

size: many
V: TRBV5-1
J: TRBJ1-1
D: TRBD1
CDR3: CASSLDGQGGTEAFF
DNA: TGCGCCAGCAGCTTGGACGGACAGGGAGGGACTGAAGCTTTCTTT

size: many
V: TRBV10-2
J: TRBJ2-4
D: NA
CDR3: CASSPLAKNIQYF
DNA: TGCGCCAGCAGTCCCCTAGCCAAAAACATTCAGTACTTC

size: NA
V: TRBV20-1
J: TRBJ1-2
D: NA
CDR3: CSARDGTTTNYGYTF
DNA: TGCAGTGCTAGAGATGGGACAACTACTAACTATGGCTACACCTTC